A selection of T cell receptor beta chains follows, all from one sample in a study of OX40 agonist ivuxolimab in advanced cancers. Profiled with immunoSEQ multiplex PCR; TCRdb holds only in-frame clones, not every one. This repertoire shows 30,000 to 35,000 clones, 80% to 90% found once; its top ten account for around 39%. Sample: CD4+ or CD8+ T cells sorted from blood, taken in a trial of the OX40 agonist ivuxolimab. The receptors derive from an adult with an advanced solid tumor such as melanoma, head and neck, liver or kidney cancer. Both conserved end residues are part of each CDR3.

V gene: TRBV7-6; CDR3 protein: CASSLSGDTEAFF
V gene: TRBV7-8; CDR3 protein: CASSRPGTDTQYF
V gene: TRBV7-9; CDR3 protein: CASSPPGRRNTEAFF
V gene: TRBV9; CDR3 protein: CASSAPTAGHNAGGANVLTF
V gene: TRBV9; CDR3 protein: CASSVGRDSSYEQYF
V gene: TRBV7-3; CDR3 protein: CASSLLPGQYNEQFF
V gene: TRBV27; CDR3 protein: CASRTLDGGGYEQYF
V gene: TRBV9; CDR3 protein: CASSPQGRYEQYF
V gene: TRBV9; CDR3 protein: CASSTSLLSGNGNEQFF
V gene: TRBV6-1; CDR3 protein: CASSDVAWTAAQYF
V gene: TRBV5-4; CDR3 protein: CASSHGTGDSYEQYF
V gene: TRBV4-2; CDR3 protein: CATRQGPTNEQFF
V gene: TRBV5-4; CDR3 protein: CASSFGQRPMGTDTQYF
V gene: TRBV28; CDR3 protein: CASSSDLLGDEQFF
V gene: TRBV7-8; CDR3 protein: CASSSGYNEQFF
V gene: TRBV29-1; CDR3 protein: CSVETGDRETQYF
V gene: TRBV7-2; CDR3 protein: CASSLGSAGTGELFF
V gene: TRBV19; CDR3 protein: CASSKDRLGGYTF
V gene: TRBV5-6; CDR3 protein: CASSFSYEQYF
V gene: TRBV7-2; CDR3 protein: CASSLGLAGGETQYF
V gene: TRBV11-3; CDR3 protein: CASSLGPAGGANIAGNTIYF
V gene: TRBV7-6; CDR3 protein: CASSLVGLAGVGERNEQFF
V gene: TRBV29-1; CDR3 protein: CSVELGLAGGSYEQYF
V gene: TRBV27; CDR3 protein: CASRPSRELEQFF
V gene: TRBV27; CDR3 protein: CASSSLLLAGVGEQYF
V gene: TRBV4-1; CDR3 protein: CASSQGQMNTEAFF
V gene: TRBV5-1; CDR3 protein: CASSPGEFSNQPQHF
V gene: TRBV7-9; CDR3 protein: CASSFRLGQGYEQYF
V gene: TRBV27; CDR3 protein: CASSKTREGYGYTF
V gene: TRBV14; CDR3 protein: CASSQTGTSEFF
V gene: TRBV6-5; CDR3 protein: CASSYGIAGETQYF
V gene: TRBV4-3; CDR3 protein: CASSPYSAGNPYEQYF
V gene: TRBV28; CDR3 protein: CASSPDRALNEQYF
V gene: TRBV7-2; CDR3 protein: CASSLAGLPSYNEQFF
V gene: TRBV5-1; CDR3 protein: CASSSGGLSSGNTIYF
V gene: TRBV7-9; CDR3 protein: CASSSNEQFF
V gene: TRBV7-9; CDR3 protein: CASSPEIPAGGPTDTQYF
V gene: TRBV14; CDR3 protein: CASSLSGGYYNEQFF
V gene: TRBV11-2; CDR3 protein: CASSLEISYEQYF
V gene: TRBV30; CDR3 protein: CAWSVLLMEAFF
V gene: TRBV6-5; CDR3 protein: CASSRGPFQTDTQYF
V gene: TRBV2; CDR3 protein: CASDRQGWYEQYF
V gene: TRBV27; CDR3 protein: CASSFGGRDGYTF
V gene: TRBV11-2; CDR3 protein: CASSFRGLAGVNEQFF
V gene: TRBV27; CDR3 protein: CASSLAGGKYEQYF
V gene: TRBV27; CDR3 protein: CASSPGTGNTIYF
V gene: TRBV27; CDR3 protein: CASRYKGVAPYNEQFF
V gene: TRBV2; CDR3 protein: CASKVAMGWVAVNPQSEKLFF
V gene: TRBV28; CDR3 protein: CASSFRGYTEAFF
V gene: TRBV5-4; CDR3 protein: CASSRQGKETQYF
V gene: TRBV4-2; CDR3 protein: CASSQDGNIQYF
V gene: TRBV27; CDR3 protein: CASSLAGDEFYEQYF
V gene: TRBV19; CDR3 protein: CASSIRFSLAGGYNEQFF
V gene: TRBV19; CDR3 protein: CASSRTGAYNEQFF